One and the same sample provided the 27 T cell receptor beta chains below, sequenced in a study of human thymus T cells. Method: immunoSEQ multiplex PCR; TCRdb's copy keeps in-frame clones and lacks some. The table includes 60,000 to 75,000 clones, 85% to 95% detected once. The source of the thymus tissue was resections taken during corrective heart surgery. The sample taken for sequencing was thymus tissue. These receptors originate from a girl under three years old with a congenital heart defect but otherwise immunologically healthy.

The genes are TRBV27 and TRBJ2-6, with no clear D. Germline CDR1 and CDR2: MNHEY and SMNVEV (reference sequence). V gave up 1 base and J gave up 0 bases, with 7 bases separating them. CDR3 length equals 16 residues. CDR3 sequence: CASSLFRVSGANVLTF. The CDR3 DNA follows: TGTGCCAGCAGTTTATTCAGAGTCTCTGGGGCCAACGTCCTGACTTTC.

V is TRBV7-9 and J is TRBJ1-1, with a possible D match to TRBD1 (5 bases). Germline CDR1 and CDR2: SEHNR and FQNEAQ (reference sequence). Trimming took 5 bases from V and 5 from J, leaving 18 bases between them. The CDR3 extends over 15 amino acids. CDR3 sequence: CASSPVGGGMTEAFF. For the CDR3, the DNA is TGTGCCAGCAGCCCCGTCGGGGGAGGGATGACTGAAGCTTTCTTT.

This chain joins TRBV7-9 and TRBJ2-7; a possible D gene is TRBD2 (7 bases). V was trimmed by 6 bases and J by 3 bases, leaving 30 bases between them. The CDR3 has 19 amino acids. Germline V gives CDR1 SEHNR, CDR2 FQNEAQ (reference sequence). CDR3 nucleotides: TGTGCCAGCAGTCCCCAGAGGGGGGCGATAGCGGGCCGAGACTACGAGCAGTACTTC. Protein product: CASSPQRGAIAGRDYEQYF.

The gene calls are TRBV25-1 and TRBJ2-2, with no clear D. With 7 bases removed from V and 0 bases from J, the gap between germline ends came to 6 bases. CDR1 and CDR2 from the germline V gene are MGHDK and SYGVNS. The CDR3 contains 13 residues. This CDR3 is CASTLPNTGELFF. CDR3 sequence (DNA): TGTGCCAGCACTCTCCCGAACACCGGGGAGCTGTTTTTT.

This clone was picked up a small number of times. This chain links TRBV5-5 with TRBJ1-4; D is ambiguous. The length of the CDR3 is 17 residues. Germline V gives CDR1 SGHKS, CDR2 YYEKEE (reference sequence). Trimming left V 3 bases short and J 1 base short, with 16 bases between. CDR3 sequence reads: CASSSDLVGGTNEKLFF. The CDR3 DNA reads TGTGCCAGCAGCTCGGATCTGGTTGGTGGAACTAATGAAAAACTGTTTTTT.

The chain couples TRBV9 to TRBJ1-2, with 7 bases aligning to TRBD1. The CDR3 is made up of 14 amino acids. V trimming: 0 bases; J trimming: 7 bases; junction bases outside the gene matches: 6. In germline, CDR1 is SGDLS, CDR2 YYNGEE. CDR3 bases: TGTGCCAGCAGCGTAGCCAGGACAGGTGGTGGCTACACCTTC. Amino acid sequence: CASSVARTGGGYTF.

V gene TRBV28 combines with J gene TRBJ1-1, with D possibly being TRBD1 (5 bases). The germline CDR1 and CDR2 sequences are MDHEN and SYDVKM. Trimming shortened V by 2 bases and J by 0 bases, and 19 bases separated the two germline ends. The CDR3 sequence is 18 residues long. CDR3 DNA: TGTGCCAGCAGTTTAACAGTCCCGATCGACAGCATGAACACTGAAGCTTTCTTT. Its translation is CASSLTVPIDSMNTEAFF.

CDR3 nucleotide sequence: TGTGCCAGCAGCCTCGACAAGGGCCCCTTAAAACTGTTTTTT. As protein: CASSLDKGPLKLFF. V and J are TRBV7-6 and TRBJ1-4; D is ambiguous. V was clipped by 5 bases and J by 10 bases, with 17 bases between them. In germline, CDR1 is SGHVS, CDR2 FNYEAQ. There are 14 residues in the CDR3. The whole variable domain, remainder taken from reference TRBV7-6 and TRBJ1-4, is GAGVSQSPRYKVTKRGQDVALRCDPISGHVSLYWYRQALGQGPEFLTYFNYEAQQDKSGLPNDRFSAERPEGSISTLTIQRTEQRDSAMYRCASSLDKGPLKLFFGSGTQLSVL.

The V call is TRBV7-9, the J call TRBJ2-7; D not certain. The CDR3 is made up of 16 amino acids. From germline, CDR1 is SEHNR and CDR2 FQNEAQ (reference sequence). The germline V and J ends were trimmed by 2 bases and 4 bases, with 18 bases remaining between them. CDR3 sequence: CASSLSSHPGRYEQYF. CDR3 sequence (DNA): TGTGCCAGCAGCTTAAGTTCCCATCCCGGTCGATACGAGCAGTACTTC. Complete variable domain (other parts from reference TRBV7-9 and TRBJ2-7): DTGVSQNPRHKITKRGQNVTFRCDPISEHNRLYWYRQTLGQGPEFLTYFQNEAQLEKSRLLSDRFSAERPKGSFSTLEIQRTEQGDSAMYLCASSLSSHPGRYEQYFGPGTRLTVT.

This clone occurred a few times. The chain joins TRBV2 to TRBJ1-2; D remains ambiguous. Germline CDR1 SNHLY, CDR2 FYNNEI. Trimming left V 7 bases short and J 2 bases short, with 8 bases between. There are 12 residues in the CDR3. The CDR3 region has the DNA TGTGCCAGCAAACAGATCAACTATGGCTACACCTTC. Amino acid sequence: CASKQINYGYTF.

CDR3 in amino acids: CASSPTRDRPYEQYF. CDR3 nucleotide sequence: TGTGCCAGCTCACCTACCAGGGACAGACCCTACGAGCAGTACTTC. The V gene is TRBV18, the J gene TRBJ2-7; 7 bases agree with TRBD1. CDR3 length: 15 amino acids. Germline values: CDR1 KGHSH, CDR2 LQKENI. V was clipped by 3 bases and J by 2 bases; unmatched bases: 7.

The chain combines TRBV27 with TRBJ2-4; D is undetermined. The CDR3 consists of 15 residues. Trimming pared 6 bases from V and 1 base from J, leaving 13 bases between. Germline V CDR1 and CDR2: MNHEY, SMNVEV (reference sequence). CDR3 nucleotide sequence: TGTGCCAGCAGATCAGGTGTAATGGCCAAAAACATTCAGTACTTC. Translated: CASRSGVMAKNIQYF.

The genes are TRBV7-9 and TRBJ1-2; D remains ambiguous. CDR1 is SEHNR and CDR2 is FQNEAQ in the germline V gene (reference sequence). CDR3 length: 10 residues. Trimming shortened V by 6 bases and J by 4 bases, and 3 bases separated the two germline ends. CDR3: CASRPYGYTF. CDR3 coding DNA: TGTGCCAGCAGACCCTATGGCTACACCTTC.

CDR3 region: CATSRPNTGADEQFF. DNA for the CDR3: TGTGCCACCAGCAGACCCAATACAGGGGCGGATGAGCAGTTCTTC. J is TRBJ2-1 and V is TRBV15; 7 positions agree with TRBD1. After removal of 2 bases from V and 8 bases from J, the junction contained 9 bases not matched to a gene. The CDR3 sequence is 15 residues long. Germline CDR1 LNHNV, CDR2 YYDKDF (reference sequence).

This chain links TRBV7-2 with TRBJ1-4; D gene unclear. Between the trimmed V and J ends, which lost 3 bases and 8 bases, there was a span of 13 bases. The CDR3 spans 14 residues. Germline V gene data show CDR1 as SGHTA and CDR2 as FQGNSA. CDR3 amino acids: CASSFERVGEKLFF. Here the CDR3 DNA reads TGTGCCAGCAGCTTTGAGAGGGTTGGGGAAAAACTGTTTTTT.

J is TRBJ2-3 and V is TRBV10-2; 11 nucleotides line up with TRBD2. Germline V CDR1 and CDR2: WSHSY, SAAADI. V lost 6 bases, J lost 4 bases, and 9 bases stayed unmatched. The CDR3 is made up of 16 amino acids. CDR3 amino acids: CASRRTSGPLADTQYF. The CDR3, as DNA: TGCGCCAGCAGACGGACTAGCGGGCCTTTGGCAGATACGCAGTATTTT.

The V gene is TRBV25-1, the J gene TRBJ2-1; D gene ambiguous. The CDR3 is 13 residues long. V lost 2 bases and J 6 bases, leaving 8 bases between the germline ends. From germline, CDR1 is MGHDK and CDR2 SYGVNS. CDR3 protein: CASSERHPNEQFF. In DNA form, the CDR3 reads TGTGCCAGCAGTGAAAGACATCCCAATGAGCAGTTCTTC.

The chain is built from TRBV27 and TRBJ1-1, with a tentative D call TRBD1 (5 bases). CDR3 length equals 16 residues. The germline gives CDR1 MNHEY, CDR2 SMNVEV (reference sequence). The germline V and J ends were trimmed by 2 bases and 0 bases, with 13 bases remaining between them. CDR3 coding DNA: TGTGCCAGCAGTTTAATACCGGGACTAATGAACACTGAAGCTTTCTTT. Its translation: CASSLIPGLMNTEAFF.

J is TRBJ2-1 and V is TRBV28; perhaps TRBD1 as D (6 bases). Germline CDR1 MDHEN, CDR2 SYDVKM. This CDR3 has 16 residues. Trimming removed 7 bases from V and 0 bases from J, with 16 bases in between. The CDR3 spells CASNLPTGHSYNEQFF. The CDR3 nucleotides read TGTGCCAGCAACCTACCTACAGGGCACTCCTACAATGAGCAGTTCTTC.

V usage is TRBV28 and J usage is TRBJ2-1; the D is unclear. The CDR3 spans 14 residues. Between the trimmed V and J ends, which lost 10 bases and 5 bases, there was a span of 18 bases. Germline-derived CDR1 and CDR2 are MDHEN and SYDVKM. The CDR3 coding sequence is TGTGCCACAAAGCTACCACCGAACAACAATGAGCAGTTCTTC. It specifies CATKLPPNNNEQFF.

CDR3 residues: CATGTGGFWGQYF. CDR3 bases: TGTGCCACCGGGACAGGGGGTTTTTGGGGGCAGTACTTC. The chain recombines TRBV15 with TRBJ2-7, with 11 bases fitting TRBD1. Per germline, CDR1 LNHNV and CDR2 YYDKDF (reference sequence). V dropped 8 bases and J dropped 9; count of bases not matched to a gene: 9. This CDR3 comprises 13 residues.

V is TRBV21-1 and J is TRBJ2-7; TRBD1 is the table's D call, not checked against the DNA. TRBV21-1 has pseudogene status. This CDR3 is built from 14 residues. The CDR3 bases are TGTGCCAGCAGCAAAGGGGGCAGTGCCTACGAGCAGTACTTC. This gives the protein CASSKGGSAYEQYF.

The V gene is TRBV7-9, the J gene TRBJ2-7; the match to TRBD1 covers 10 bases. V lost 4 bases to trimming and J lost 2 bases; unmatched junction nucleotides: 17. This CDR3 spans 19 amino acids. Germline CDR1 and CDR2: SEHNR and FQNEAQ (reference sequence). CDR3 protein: CASSSPGTSGTGAPYEQYF. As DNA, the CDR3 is TGTGCCAGCAGCTCCCCAGGCACTTCCGGGACAGGGGCTCCCTACGAGCAGTACTTC.

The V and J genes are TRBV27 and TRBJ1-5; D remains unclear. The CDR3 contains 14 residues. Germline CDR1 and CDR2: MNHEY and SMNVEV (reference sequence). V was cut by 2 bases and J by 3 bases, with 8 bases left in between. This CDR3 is CASSLSPFNQPQHF. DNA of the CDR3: TGTGCCAGCAGTTTAAGCCCTTTCAATCAGCCCCAGCATTTT.

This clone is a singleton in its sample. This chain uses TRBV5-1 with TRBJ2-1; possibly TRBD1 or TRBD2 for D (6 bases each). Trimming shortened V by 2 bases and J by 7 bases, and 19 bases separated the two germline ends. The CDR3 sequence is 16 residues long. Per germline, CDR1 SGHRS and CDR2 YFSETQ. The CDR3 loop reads CASSFPHRERGNEQFF. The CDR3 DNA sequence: TGCGCCAGCAGCTTCCCCCATCGGGAGAGGGGGAATGAGCAGTTCTTC.

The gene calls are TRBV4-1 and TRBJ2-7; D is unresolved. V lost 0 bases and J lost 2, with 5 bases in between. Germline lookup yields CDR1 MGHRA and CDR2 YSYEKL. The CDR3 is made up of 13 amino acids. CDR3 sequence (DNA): TGCGCCAGCAGCCAAGATCAAGCCTACGAGCAGTACTTC. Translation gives CASSQDQAYEQYF.

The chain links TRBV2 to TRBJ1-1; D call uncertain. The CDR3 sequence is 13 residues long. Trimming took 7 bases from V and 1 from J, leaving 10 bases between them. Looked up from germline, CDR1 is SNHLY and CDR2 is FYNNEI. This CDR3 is CASTRARNTEAFF. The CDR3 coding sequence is TGTGCCAGCACGCGTGCGAGGAACACTGAAGCTTTCTTT.